This T cell receptor (beta chain) was documented in a study of tumor-infiltrating lymphocytes in primary liver carcinoma. Co-extraction of both nucleic acids (RNA and DNA) used roughly 18-34 mg of unsorted bulk tissue. TCR beta cDNA came from roughly 0.45 ug total RNA, primed with a constant-region primer. Nested multiplex PCR, run for three rounds with slightly modified ARM-PCR, yielded TCR beta libraries. The opening two PCR rounds, approximately 10 cycles each, paired TRBV1-TRBV30 forward primers with a C-beta reverse primer. TCRdb reanalysed the multiplex PCR reads using MiXCR and keeps one entry per CDR3 protein. The table shows about 120,000 distinct CDR3 sequences, with roughly 70% occurring only once. This CDR3 is built from 15 residues. V was trimmed by 2 bases and J by 4 bases, leaving 12 bases between them. Germline CDR1 is MNHEY and CDR2 is SVGAGI.

The chain couples TRBV6-5 to TRBJ1-5; D remains ambiguous. Sequenced sample: tumor-adjacent normal liver tissue. This receptor was obtained from an older woman with primary liver carcinoma and hepatitis B virus infection. For the CDR3, the DNA is TGTGCCAGCAGTTACCCGAAGGTCGCGAATCAGCCCCAGCATTTT. Its translation is CASSYPKVANQPQHF.